These 17 T cell receptor beta chains originate from one sample sequenced in a study of cytomegalovirus exposure and HLA in healthy donors. A multiplex PCR was run with 60 Vbeta primers and 13 Jbeta primers. Some clones are missing from TCRdb's copy, which holds only in-frame ones; the method was immunoSEQ multiplex PCR. The repertoire holds roughly 170,000 clones, with over 60% as singletons. The source material was PBMCs. The receptors stem from a woman aged 25 to 45 in good health and CMV-seronegative.

The gene calls are TRBV6-7 and TRBJ1-1; TRBD1 agrees at 7 bases. TRBV6-7 is an ORF, and what it does is uncertain. Trimming cost V 2 bases and J 6 bases; bases outside gene matches: 6. This CDR3 has 14 residues. Here the CDR3 reads CASSYLQGLPEAFF. For the CDR3, the DNA is TGTGCCAGCAGTTACCTACAGGGGCTCCCTGAAGCTTTCTTT.

For the CDR3, the DNA is TGTGCCAGCAGTGAGACACCATCCCGAAATAATTCACCCCTCCACTTT. It is translated as CASSETPSRNNSPLHF. The chain is built from TRBV27 and TRBJ1-6, with D uncertain. The V gene's germline CDR1 is MNHEY and CDR2 SMNVEV (reference sequence). The CDR3 covers 16 residues. V was cut by 5 bases and J by 5 bases, with 16 bases left in between.

This chain connects TRBV6-5 to TRBJ2-1; 9 bases align to TRBD1. The CDR3 loop spans 12 amino acids. CDR1 MNHEY and CDR2 SVGAGI come from the germline V gene. Unmatched junction bases numbered 6, after V lost 6 bases and J lost 12 bases. The DNA of the CDR3 is TGTGCCAGCAGGGGACAGGGTTCCTCGCAGTTCTTC. Translated: CASRGQGSSQFF.

The chain joins TRBV19 to TRBJ1-4; D is ambiguous. This CDR3 has 15 residues. Germline CDR1 and CDR2: LNHDA and SQIVND (reference sequence). The ends were cut back, 7 bases at V and 2 bases at J, with 14 bases in the middle. CDR3 region: CASMRRAETNEKLFF. CDR3 DNA: TGTGCCAGTATGCGGCGGGCAGAGACTAATGAAAAACTGTTTTTT.

This clone has more than one count but fewer than ten. V is TRBV5-1 and J is TRBJ2-5; D is ambiguous. From germline, CDR1 is SGHRS and CDR2 YFSETQ. This CDR3 has 14 residues. V gave up 4 bases and J gave up 4 bases, with 14 bases separating them. This CDR3 reads CASSDAPPGETQYF. In DNA, the CDR3 is TGCGCCAGCAGCGATGCTCCCCCGGGAGAGACCCAGTACTTC.

The chain is built from TRBV7-9 and TRBJ2-5; 7 bases are a match to TRBD2. The junction had 8 bases not matched to a gene; V was cut back by 4 bases and J by 0 bases. Germline CDR1 and CDR2: SEHNR and FQNEAQ (reference sequence). The CDR3 covers 16 residues. CDR3 protein: CASSSKAGRYQETQYF. The CDR3 nucleotides read TGTGCCAGCAGCTCCAAAGCGGGGAGATACCAAGAGACCCAGTACTTC.

This chain links TRBV19 with TRBJ1-5; D possibly corresponds to TRBD1 (6 bases). The CDR3 sequence is 17 residues long. Between the trimmed V and J ends, which lost 6 bases and 5 bases, there was a span of 23 bases. The germline CDR1 and CDR2 sequences are LNHDA and SQIVND (reference sequence). CDR3 nucleotide sequence: TGTGCCAGTAGCCCCCGGGGTGGTGGGGACATACATCAGCCCCAGCATTTT. Amino acid sequence: CASSPRGGGDIHQPQHF.

The V call is TRBV2, the J call TRBJ1-1; TRBD1 matches at 7 bases. Trimming took 2 bases from V and 4 from J; bases not matched to a gene: 7. This CDR3 has 15 amino acids. The germline V gene encodes CDR1 SNHLY and CDR2 FYNNEI. The DNA for the CDR3 is TGTGCCAGCAGTGAAAGGGGACAGAAGTTCACTGAAGCTTTCTTT. Translation: CASSERGQKFTEAFF.

The chain recombines TRBV19 with TRBJ1-1, with a possible D match to TRBD1 (6 bases). V was pared by 6 bases and J by 1 base, with 12 bases between. Germline CDR1 and CDR2: LNHDA and SQIVND (reference sequence). This CDR3 has 14 amino acids. CDR3 loop: CASRRTAPNTEAFF. CDR3 DNA: TGTGCCAGTAGACGGACAGCCCCGAACACTGAAGCTTTCTTT.

This clone was found once. This chain connects TRBV9 to TRBJ2-3; 10 bases fit TRBD1. The germline gives CDR1 SGDLS, CDR2 YYNGEE. Trimming took 0 bases from V and 1 from J; bases not matched to a gene: 8. The CDR3 loop spans 18 amino acids. The CDR3 DNA reads TGTGCCAGCAGCGTAGCCCCCACCGGGACAGGGGGCACAGATACGCAGTATTTT. This sequence encodes CASSVAPTGTGGTDTQYF.

Concerning this clone: The junction shows a germline mismatch at one end, possibly a read error. This chain connects TRBV28 to TRBJ1-1; no firm D call. Germline V gene sequence: CDR1 MDHEN, CDR2 SYDVKM. This CDR3 comprises 15 residues. The CDR3 DNA sequence: TGTGCCGGCAGTCCGTCAGGTTCCTCGAACACTGAAGCTTTCTTT. Its translation: CAGSPSGSSNTEAFF.

Here the CDR3 DNA reads TGTGCCTGGAGTGCATCGGCAGGGGGCTATGACAATCAGCCCCAGCATTTT. It yields the protein CAWSASAGGYDNQPQHF. V is TRBV30 and J is TRBJ1-5, with 8 positions matching TRBD1. The J segment lost 3 bases and the V segment lost 1 base, leaving 11 bases of the junction unmatched. The germline V gene encodes CDR1 GTSNPN and CDR2 SVGIG (reference sequence). CDR3 length equals 17 residues.

The chain is built from TRBV27 and TRBJ2-5; 7 bases align to TRBD1. The V and J ends lost 5 bases and 10 bases, in that order; junction bases with no gene match: 13. The CDR3 sequence is 14 residues long. The germline CDR1 and CDR2 sequences are MNHEY and SMNVEV (reference sequence). The CDR3 is CASSPGGMPMSQYF. The DNA for the CDR3 is TGTGCCAGCAGTCCAGGGGGTATGCCGATGAGCCAGTACTTC.

V and J are TRBV6-5 and TRBJ1-5; 12 bases fit TRBD1. Per germline, CDR1 MNHEY and CDR2 SVGAGI. The CDR3 length is 15 residues. With 4 bases clipped from V and 9 bases from J, the junction kept 7 bases outside the gene matches. The chain's CDR3 is CASSWGTGGERPQHF. CDR3 DNA: TGTGCCAGCAGTTGGGGGACAGGGGGCGAGCGGCCCCAGCATTTT.

This clone was seen only a few times. The V and J genes are TRBV7-8 and TRBJ1-2; TRBD1 aligns across 7 bases. Germline V lookup: CDR1 SGHVS, CDR2 FQNEAQ. This CDR3 region has 16 residues. The J segment lost 7 bases and the V segment lost 3 bases, leaving 14 bases of the junction unmatched. The CDR3 sequence: CASSLALGQAGSGYTF. The CDR3 DNA sequence: TGTGCCAGCAGCTTGGCTCTTGGACAGGCCGGAAGTGGCTACACCTTC.

The chain carries TRBV9 and TRBJ2-3, with TRBD1 identical over 8 bases. The length of the CDR3 is 13 residues. CDR1 and CDR2 (germline): SGDLS, YYNGEE. The CDR3 DNA sequence: TGTGCGACAGGACAGGGTTCCACAGATACGCAGTATTTT. Protein: CATGQGSTDTQYF.

This clone appeared a single time. J is TRBJ2-3 and V is TRBV7-2, with D uncertain. Germline lookup yields CDR1 SGHTA and CDR2 FQGNSA. V was trimmed by 5 bases and J by 2 bases, leaving 5 bases between them. The CDR3 contains 12 residues. In DNA form, the CDR3 reads TGTGCCAGCAGCCCTACCACAGATACGCAGTATTTT. It yields the protein CASSPTTDTQYF.